The 18 T cell receptor beta chains below were found in one sample sequenced in a study of T cell changes during pregnancy in multiple sclerosis. TCRdb keeps only in-frame clones here, not all; method: immunoSEQ multiplex PCR. The sample consists of approximately 48,000 clones, more than 85% of them appearing once. The material sequenced was CD4+ T cells from peripheral blood mononuclear cells, taken after pregnancy. These receptors were obtained from a female donor with multiple sclerosis, enrolled in a pregnancy study.

V and J are TRBV7-2 and TRBJ1-2; 11 bases fit TRBD1. This CDR3 is 15 amino acids long. Germline CDR1 and CDR2: SGHTA and FQGNSA. J lost 6 bases, V lost 5 bases, and 8 bases had no gene match. The CDR3 DNA reads as TGTGCCAGCAGCCAAACCGGACAGGGGGCGGATGGCTACACCTTC. As protein: CASSQTGQGADGYTF.

This clone was counted a single time. The rearrangement joins TRBV5-8 to TRBJ2-7; no clear D gene. This CDR3 region has 14 residues. Germline assignment: CDR1 SGHTS and CDR2 YDEGEE. Trimming left V 4 bases short and J 0 bases short, with 11 bases between. CDR3 loop: CASSLQVSSYEQYF. The CDR3 coding sequence is TGTGCCAGCAGCCTTCAGGTGAGCTCCTACGAGCAGTACTTC.

J is TRBJ2-1 and V is TRBV5-1; 8 bases agree with TRBD1. V dropped 4 bases and J dropped 2; count of bases not matched to a gene: 5. From germline, CDR1 is SGHRS and CDR2 YFSETQ. This CDR3 comprises 15 residues. The CDR3, as DNA: TGCGCCAGCAGCCCAGGGACAGGAGCCTACAATGAGCAGTTCTTC. This codes for CASSPGTGAYNEQFF. Using reference TRBV5-1 and TRBJ2-1 for the parts outside the CDR3, the full variable domain is KAGVTQTPRYLIKTRGQQVTLSCSPISGHRSVSWYQQTPGQGLQFLFEYFSETQRNKGNFPGRFSGRQFSNSRSEMNVSTLELGDSALYLCASSPGTGAYNEQFFGPGTRLTVL.

The gene calls are TRBV7-8 and TRBJ2-7; TRBD2 aligns across 9 bases. The CDR3 consists of 16 residues. The germline gives CDR1 SGHVS, CDR2 FQNEAQ. The ends lost 5 bases at V and 5 bases at J; junction bases unmatched: 13. In DNA, the CDR3 is TGTGCCAGCAGCCCACTGAGGGCGGGAGGGAGTCACGAGCAGTACTTC. Amino acids: CASSPLRAGGSHEQYF.

The chain carries TRBV30 and TRBJ2-3; 7 nucleotides agree with TRBD2. V lost 3 bases, J lost 2 bases, and 5 bases stayed unmatched. Per germline, CDR1 GTSNPN and CDR2 SVGIG (reference sequence). The CDR3 consists of 14 residues. The CDR3 DNA is TGTGCCTGGAGAAGAAGCGGGAACACAGATACGCAGTATTTT. It is translated as CAWRRSGNTDTQYF.

The gene calls are TRBV28 and TRBJ1-2; perhaps TRBD1 as D (5 bases). The V gene's germline CDR1 is MDHEN and CDR2 SYDVKM. The V and J ends lost 2 bases and 8 bases respectively, with 18 bases between them. The CDR3 has 15 residues. CDR3 DNA sequence: TGTGCCAGCAGTTTAATTAGGGGCCCGGAAGACGGCTACACCTTC. It is translated as CASSLIRGPEDGYTF.

This clone showed up just once. This chain joins TRBV20-1 and TRBJ2-3; D is unclear. This CDR3 has 11 residues. V dropped 1 base and J dropped 6 bases, with 5 bases sitting between them. Germline lookup yields CDR1 DFQATT and CDR2 SNEGSKA (reference sequence). This CDR3 is CSARAADTQYF. As DNA, the CDR3 is TGCAGTGCTAGAGCAGCGGATACGCAGTATTTT.

J is TRBJ2-1 and V is TRBV18; 8 positions match TRBD1. Germline CDR1 is KGHSH and CDR2 is LQKENI. Trimming at V came to 6 bases and at J to 7 bases, leaving 8 bases not matched to a gene. The CDR3 length is 14 residues. For the CDR3, the DNA is TGTGCCAGCTCCGGCTCTACAGGGGGGAATGAGCAGTTCTTC. Amino acids: CASSGSTGGNEQFF.

This chain links TRBV25-1 with TRBJ1-1; D is uncertain. V was trimmed by 3 bases and J by 0 bases, leaving 8 bases between them. The length of the CDR3 is 14 residues. The germline V gene has CDR1 MGHDK and CDR2 SYGVNS. The chain's CDR3 is CASSDYSMNTEAFF. CDR3 DNA sequence: TGTGCCAGCAGTGACTACAGCATGAACACTGAAGCTTTCTTT.

The chain links TRBV18 to TRBJ2-7; no reliable D call. This CDR3 region has 16 residues. Germline V gives CDR1 KGHSH, CDR2 LQKENI. Trimming took 3 bases from V and 4 from J, leaving 19 bases between them. In nucleotides, the CDR3 is TGTGCCAGCTCACCCCGCCCATTGAGTCCCCTTTACGAGCAGTACTTC. As protein: CASSPRPLSPLYEQYF.

With regard to this clone: An end of the junction does not agree with germline; a read error may underlie this. The chain carries TRBV19 and TRBJ2-5, with TRBD2 matching over 7 bases. CDR3 size: 12 residues. Germline CDR1 LNHDA, CDR2 SQIVND (reference sequence). This CDR3 is CASRIAGETQYF. CDR3 nucleotide sequence: TGTGCCAGTAGGATAGCGGGAGAGACCCAGTACTTC.

The gene calls are TRBV28 and TRBJ2-2; possible D gene TRBD1, 5 bases. V was pared by 5 bases and J by 0 bases, with 22 bases between. The CDR3 is made up of 19 amino acids. Germline V gene sequence: CDR1 MDHEN, CDR2 SYDVKM. The CDR3 nucleotides are TGTGCCAGCAGTCCTCAGCAGGGCAGGAAAAATTCGAACACCGGGGAGCTGTTTTTT. This gives the protein CASSPQQGRKNSNTGELFF.

This clone was observed a handful of times. V and J are TRBV5-1 and TRBJ1-2, with 8 bases matching TRBD1. With V trimmed by 4 bases and J by 2 bases, 7 bases remained unmatched. Germline CDR1 reads SGHRS; CDR2 reads YFSETQ. CDR3 length: 15 amino acids. CDR3 sequence: CASSQRQGANYGYTF. The CDR3 coding sequence is TGCGCCAGCAGCCAGAGGCAGGGGGCGAACTATGGCTACACCTTC.

The chain links TRBV5-1 to TRBJ1-1; D may be TRBD1 (5 bases). Trimming shortened V by 0 bases and J by 1 base, and 10 bases separated the two germline ends. Germline V gene lookup returns CDR1 SGHRS and CDR2 YFSETQ. The CDR3 spans 15 residues. This CDR3 reads CASSLAVGQNTEAFF. As DNA, the CDR3 is TGCGCCAGCAGCTTGGCAGTTGGACAGAACACTGAAGCTTTCTTT.

The V gene is TRBV4-2, the J gene TRBJ2-7; the D gene is possibly TRBD1 (5 bases). Trimming took off 4 bases at V and 3 bases at J, with 13 bases between the two ends. Germline lookup yields CDR1 LGHNA and CDR2 YNFKEQ. This CDR3 has 14 residues. CDR3 coding DNA: TGTGCCAGCAGCCTCCCAGGGAACGTCTACGAGCAGTACTTC. Translation gives CASSLPGNVYEQYF.

This clone has a single count. This rearrangement joins TRBV7-9 to TRBJ2-7, with D perhaps matching TRBD2 (7 bases). V lost 11 bases to trimming and J lost 0 bases, with 14 bases between them. Germline lookup yields CDR1 SEHNR and CDR2 FQNEAQ (reference sequence). The CDR3 has 13 amino acids. This CDR3 is CAWRGGDSYEQYF. The CDR3 region has the DNA TGTGCCTGGAGGGGGGGGGACTCCTACGAGCAGTACTTC.

The chain combines TRBV6-1 with TRBJ2-1, with 9 positions matching TRBD2. In germline, CDR1 is MNHNS, CDR2 SASEGT. There are 20 residues in the CDR3. V lost 2 bases and J lost 8; bases outside the gene matches: 22. CDR3 sequence: CASSEPRQFSASGKIYEQFF. The CDR3 DNA reads as TGTGCCAGCAGTGAACCTAGACAGTTTTCGGCTAGCGGGAAAATCTATGAGCAGTTCTTC.

This clone came up a few times. V and J are TRBV7-2 and TRBJ1-2; D unclear. Germline values: CDR1 SGHTA, CDR2 FQGNSA. This CDR3 is built from 14 residues. Trimming removed 4 bases from V and 2 bases from J, with 11 bases in between. The CDR3 here is CASSSEALNYGYTF. DNA of the CDR3: TGTGCCAGCAGCTCCGAGGCGTTAAACTATGGCTACACCTTC.